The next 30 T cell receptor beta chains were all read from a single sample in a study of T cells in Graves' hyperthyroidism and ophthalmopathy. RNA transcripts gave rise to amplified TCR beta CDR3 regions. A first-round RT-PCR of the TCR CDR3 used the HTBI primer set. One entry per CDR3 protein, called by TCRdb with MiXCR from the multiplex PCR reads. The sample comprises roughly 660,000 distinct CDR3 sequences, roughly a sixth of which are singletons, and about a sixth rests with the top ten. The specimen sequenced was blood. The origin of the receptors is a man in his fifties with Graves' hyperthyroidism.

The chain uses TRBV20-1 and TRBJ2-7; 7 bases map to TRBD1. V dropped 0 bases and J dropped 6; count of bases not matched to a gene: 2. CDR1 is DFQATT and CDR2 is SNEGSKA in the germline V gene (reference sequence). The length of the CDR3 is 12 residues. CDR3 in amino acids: CSAREQGTEQYF. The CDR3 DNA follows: TGCAGTGCTAGAGAACAGGGGACCGAGCAGTACTTC.

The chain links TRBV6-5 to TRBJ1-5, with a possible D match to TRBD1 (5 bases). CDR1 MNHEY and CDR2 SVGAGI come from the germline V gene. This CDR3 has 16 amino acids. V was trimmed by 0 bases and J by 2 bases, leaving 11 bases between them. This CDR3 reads CASSYSTGGGNQPQHF. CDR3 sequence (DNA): TGTGCCAGCAGTTACTCGACGGGAGGGGGCAATCAGCCCCAGCATTTT.

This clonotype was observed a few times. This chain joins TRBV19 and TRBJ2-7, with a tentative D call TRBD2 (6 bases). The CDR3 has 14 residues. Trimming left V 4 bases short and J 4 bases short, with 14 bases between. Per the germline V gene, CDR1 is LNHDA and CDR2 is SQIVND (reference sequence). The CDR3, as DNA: TGTGCCAGTAGTACTCAAGGAGGGGTGTACGAGCAGTACTTC. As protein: CASSTQGGVYEQYF.

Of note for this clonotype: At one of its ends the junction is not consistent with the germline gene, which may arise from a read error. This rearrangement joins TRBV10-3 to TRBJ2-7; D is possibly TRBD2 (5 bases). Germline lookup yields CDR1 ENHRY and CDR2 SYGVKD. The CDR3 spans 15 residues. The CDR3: CAVSEYDSEEYEQYF. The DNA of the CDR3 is TGTGCCGTCAGTGAGTACGACTCGGAGGAGTACGAGCAGTACTTC.

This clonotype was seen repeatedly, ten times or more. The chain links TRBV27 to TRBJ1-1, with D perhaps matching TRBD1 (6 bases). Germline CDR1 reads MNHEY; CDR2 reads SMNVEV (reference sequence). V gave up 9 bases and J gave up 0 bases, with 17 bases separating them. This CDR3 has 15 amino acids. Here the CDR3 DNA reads TGTGCCAGTTGGGAGAACAGGGTCCTGAACACTGAAGCTTTCTTT. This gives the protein CASWENRVLNTEAFF.

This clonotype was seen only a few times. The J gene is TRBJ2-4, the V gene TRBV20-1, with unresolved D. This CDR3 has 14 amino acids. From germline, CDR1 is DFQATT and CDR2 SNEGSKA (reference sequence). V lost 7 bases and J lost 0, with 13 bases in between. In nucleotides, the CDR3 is TGCAGTGTTATGGACCGATTAGCCAAAAACATTCAGTACTTC. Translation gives CSVMDRLAKNIQYF.

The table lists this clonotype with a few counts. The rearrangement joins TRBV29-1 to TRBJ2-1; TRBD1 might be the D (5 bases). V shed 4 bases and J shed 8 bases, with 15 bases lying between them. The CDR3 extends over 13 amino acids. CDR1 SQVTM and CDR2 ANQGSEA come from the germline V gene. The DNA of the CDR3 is TGCAGCGTTGGGCCAACCCCGACAGATGAGCAGTTCTTC. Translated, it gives CSVGPTPTDEQFF.

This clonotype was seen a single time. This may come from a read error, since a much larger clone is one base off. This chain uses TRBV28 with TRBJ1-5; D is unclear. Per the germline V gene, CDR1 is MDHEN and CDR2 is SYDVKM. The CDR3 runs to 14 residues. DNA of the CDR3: TGTGCCAGCAGTTCAGTAGGTAGCAGTCAGCCCCAGCATTTT. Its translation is CASSSVGSSQPQHF.

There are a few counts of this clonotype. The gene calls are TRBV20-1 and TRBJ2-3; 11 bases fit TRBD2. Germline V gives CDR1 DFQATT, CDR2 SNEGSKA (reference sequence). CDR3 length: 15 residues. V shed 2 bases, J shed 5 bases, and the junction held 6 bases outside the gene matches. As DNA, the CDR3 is TGCAGTGCTAGAAAGACTAGCGGGACCGGAGATACGCAGTATTTT. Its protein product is CSARKTSGTGDTQYF.

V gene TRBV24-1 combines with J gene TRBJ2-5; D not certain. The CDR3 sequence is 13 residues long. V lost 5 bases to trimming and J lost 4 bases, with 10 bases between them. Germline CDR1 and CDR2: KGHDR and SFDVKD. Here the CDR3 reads CATSGPGGETQYF. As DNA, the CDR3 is TGTGCCACCAGTGGGCCGGGTGGAGAGACCCAGTACTTC.

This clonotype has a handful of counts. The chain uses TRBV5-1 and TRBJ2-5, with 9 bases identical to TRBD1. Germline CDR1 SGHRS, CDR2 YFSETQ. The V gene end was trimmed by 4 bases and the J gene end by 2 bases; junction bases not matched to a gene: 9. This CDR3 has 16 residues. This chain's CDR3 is CASSPGLGQGQETQYF. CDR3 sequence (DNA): TGCGCCAGCAGCCCGGGTCTGGGACAGGGACAAGAGACCCAGTACTTC.

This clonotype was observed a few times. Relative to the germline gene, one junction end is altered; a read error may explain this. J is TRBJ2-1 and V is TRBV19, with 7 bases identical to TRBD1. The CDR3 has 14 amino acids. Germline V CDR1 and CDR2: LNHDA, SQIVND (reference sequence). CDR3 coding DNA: TGTGCCAGTAGTCGGGACAGACCCTACAATGAGCGGTTCTTC. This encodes CASSRDRPYNERFF.

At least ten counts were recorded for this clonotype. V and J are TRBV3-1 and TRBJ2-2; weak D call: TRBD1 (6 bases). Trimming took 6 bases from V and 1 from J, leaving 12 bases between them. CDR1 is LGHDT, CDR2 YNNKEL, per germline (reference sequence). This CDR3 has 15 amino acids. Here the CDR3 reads CASRKQGVNTGELFF. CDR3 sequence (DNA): TGTGCCAGCAGAAAACAGGGAGTGAACACCGGGGAGCTGTTTTTT. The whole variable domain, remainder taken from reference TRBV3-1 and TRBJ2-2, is DTAVSQTPKYLVTQMGNDKSIKCEQNLGHDTMYWYKQDSKKFLKIMFSYNNKELIINETVPNRFSPKSPDKAHLNLHINSLELGDSAVYFCASRKQGVNTGELFFGEGSRLTVL.

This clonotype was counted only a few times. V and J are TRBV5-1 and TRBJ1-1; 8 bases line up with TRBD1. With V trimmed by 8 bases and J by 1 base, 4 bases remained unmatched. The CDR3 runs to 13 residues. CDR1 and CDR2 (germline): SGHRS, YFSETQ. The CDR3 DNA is TGCGCCAGTACGGGACAGGAGAACACTGAAGCTTTCTTT. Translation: CASTGQENTEAFF.

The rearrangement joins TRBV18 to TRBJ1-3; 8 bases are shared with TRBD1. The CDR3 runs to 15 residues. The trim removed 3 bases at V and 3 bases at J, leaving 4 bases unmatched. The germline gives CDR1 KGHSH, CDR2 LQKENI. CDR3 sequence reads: CASSPGQGGGNTIYF. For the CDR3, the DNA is TGTGCCAGCTCACCTGGACAGGGAGGTGGAAACACCATATATTTT.

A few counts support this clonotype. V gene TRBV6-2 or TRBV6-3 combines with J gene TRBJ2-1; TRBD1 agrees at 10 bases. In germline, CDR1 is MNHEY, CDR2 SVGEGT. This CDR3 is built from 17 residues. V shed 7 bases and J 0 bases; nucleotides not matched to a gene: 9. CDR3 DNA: TGTGCCAGCAACCCCCGGGACAGGGGCTTCTCCTACAATGAGCAGTTCTTC. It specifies CASNPRDRGFSYNEQFF.

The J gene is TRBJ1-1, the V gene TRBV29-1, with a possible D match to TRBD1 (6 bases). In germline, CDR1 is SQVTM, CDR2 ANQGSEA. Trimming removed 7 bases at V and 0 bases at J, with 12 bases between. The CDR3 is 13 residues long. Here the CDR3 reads CSARGGVNTEAFF. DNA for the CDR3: TGCAGCGCCAGGGGAGGAGTGAACACTGAAGCTTTCTTT.

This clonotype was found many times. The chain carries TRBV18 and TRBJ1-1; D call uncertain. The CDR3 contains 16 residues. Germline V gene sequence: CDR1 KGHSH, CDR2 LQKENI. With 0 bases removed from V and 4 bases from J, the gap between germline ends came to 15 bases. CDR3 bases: TGTGCCAGCTCACCACCTTCTGGGGTTGGGTCCACTGAAGCTTTCTTT. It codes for CASSPPSGVGSTEAFF.

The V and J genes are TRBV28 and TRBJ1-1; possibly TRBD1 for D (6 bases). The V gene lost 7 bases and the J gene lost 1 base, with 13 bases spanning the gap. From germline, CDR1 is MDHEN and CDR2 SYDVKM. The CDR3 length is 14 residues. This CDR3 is CASIQKGGNTEAFF. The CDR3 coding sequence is TGTGCCAGCATCCAAAAAGGGGGGAACACTGAAGCTTTCTTT.

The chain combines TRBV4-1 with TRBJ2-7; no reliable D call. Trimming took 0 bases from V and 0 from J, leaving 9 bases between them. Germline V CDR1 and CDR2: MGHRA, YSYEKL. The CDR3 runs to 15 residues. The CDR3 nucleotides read TGCGCCAGCAGCCAAGACACCACCAGCTCCTACGAGCAGTACTTC. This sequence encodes CASSQDTTSSYEQYF.

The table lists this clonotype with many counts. The CDR3 nucleotides are TGCAGTGCCGGACGGACAGGGATTAACACAGATACGCAGTATTTT. As protein: CSAGRTGINTDTQYF. This chain links TRBV20-1 with TRBJ2-3; 8 nucleotides match TRBD1. The J segment lost 2 bases and the V segment lost 6 bases, leaving 10 bases of the junction unmatched. The CDR3 has 15 residues. Germline CDR1 reads DFQATT; CDR2 reads SNEGSKA (reference sequence).

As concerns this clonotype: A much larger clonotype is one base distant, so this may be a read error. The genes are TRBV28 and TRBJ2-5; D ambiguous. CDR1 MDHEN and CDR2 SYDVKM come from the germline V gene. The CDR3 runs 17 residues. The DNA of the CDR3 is TGTGCCGGCAGTTTAATTGGCGGTGCCTCCCTCCAAGAGACCCAGTACTTC. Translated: CAGSLIGGASLQETQYF.

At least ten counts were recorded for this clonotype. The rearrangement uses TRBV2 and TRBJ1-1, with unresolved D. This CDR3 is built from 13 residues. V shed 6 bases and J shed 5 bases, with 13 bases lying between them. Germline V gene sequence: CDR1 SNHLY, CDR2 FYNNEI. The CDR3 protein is CASRGSEGTEAFF. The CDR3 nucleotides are TGTGCCAGCAGAGGGTCAGAAGGAACTGAAGCTTTCTTT.

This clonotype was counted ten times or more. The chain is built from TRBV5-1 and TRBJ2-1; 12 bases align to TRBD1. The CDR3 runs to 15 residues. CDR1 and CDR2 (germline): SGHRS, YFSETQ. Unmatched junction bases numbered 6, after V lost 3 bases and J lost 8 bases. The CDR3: CASSSGTGGRDEQFF. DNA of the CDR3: TGCGCCAGCAGCTCCGGGACAGGGGGCCGAGATGAGCAGTTCTTC.

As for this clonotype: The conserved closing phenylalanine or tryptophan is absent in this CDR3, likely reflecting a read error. The CDR3 region has the DNA TGTGCCAGTAGTATTATACCGGGAAACACTGAAGCTTTCCTT. Its translation is CASSIIPGNTEAFL. The chain links TRBV19 to TRBJ1-1; no reliable D call. V was cut by 3 bases and J by 2 bases, with 10 bases left in between. Germline CDR1 and CDR2: LNHDA and SQIVND (reference sequence). The CDR3 spans 14 residues.

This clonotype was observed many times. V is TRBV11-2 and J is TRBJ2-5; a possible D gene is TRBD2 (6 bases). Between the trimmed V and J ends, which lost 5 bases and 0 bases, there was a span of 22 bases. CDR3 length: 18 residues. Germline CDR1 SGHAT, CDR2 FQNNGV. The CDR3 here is CASSLGDLRGWYQETQYF. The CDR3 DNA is TGTGCCAGCAGCCTGGGGGACCTGCGGGGCTGGTACCAAGAGACCCAGTACTTC. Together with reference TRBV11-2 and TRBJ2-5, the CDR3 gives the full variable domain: EAGVAQSPRYKIIEKRQSVAFWCNPISGHATLYWYQQILGQGPKLLIQFQNNGVVDDSQLPKDRFSAERLKGVDSTLKIQPAKLEDSAVYLCASSLGDLRGWYQETQYFGPGTRLLVL.

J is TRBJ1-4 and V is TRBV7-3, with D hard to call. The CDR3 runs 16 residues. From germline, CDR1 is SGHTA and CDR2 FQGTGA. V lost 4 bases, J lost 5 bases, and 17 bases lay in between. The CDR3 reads CASSSPFCSGNEKLFF. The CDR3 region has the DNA TGTGCCAGCAGCTCCCCCTTTTGTTCGGGAAATGAAAAACTGTTTTTT.

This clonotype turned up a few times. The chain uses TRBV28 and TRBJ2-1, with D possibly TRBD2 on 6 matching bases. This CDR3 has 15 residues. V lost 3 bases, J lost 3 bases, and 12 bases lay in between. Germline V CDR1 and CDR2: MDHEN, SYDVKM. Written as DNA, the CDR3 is TGTGCCAGCAGTTTTAGGTCAGCGGGCTACAATGAGCAGTTCTTC. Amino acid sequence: CASSFRSAGYNEQFF.

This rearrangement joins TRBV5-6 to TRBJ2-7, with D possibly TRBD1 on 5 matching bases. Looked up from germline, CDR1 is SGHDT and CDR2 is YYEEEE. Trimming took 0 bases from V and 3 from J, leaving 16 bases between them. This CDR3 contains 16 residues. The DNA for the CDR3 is TGTGCCAGCAGCTTGGATGGGGCTAGGGGTAGCTACGAGCAGTACTTC. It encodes CASSLDGARGSYEQYF. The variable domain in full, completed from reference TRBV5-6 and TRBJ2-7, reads DAGVTQSPTHLIKTRGQQVTLRCSPKSGHDTVSWYQQALGQGPQFIFQYYEEEERQRGNFPDRFSGHQFPNYSSELNVNALLLGDSALYLCASSLDGARGSYEQYFGPGTRLTVT.

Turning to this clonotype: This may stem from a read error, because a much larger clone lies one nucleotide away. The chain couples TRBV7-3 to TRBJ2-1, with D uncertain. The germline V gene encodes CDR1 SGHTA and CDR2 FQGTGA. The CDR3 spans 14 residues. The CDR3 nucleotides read TGTGCCAGCAGCCCCGGAGTTACCTACAATGAGCAGTGCTTC. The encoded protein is CASSPGVTYNEQCF.